These 13 T cell receptor beta chains originate from one sample sequenced in a study of blood T cell repertoires in COVID-19. Only in-frame clones appear in the TCRdb table, and some are missing; sequencing was by immunoSEQ multiplex PCR. The sample holds 80,000 to 100,000 clones, about 86% seen once. The sample comprised peripheral blood. These receptors all come from a woman older than 75 in a cohort sampled during active or convalescent COVID-19.

V and J are TRBV3-1 (or the pseudogene TRBV3-2) and TRBJ2-4, with D unresolved. Trimming stripped 5 bases from V and 7 bases from J, with 18 bases between. This CDR3 contains 15 residues. Germline CDR1 LGHDT, CDR2 YNNKEL (reference sequence). The CDR3 DNA follows: TGTGCCAGCAGCACGCCAGATCCCATTTGCAACATTCAGTACTTC. It is translated as CASSTPDPICNIQYF.

In nucleotides, the CDR3 is TGTGCCAGCAGTAAACAGGGTCTCGAGCAGTACTTC. Amino acid sequence: CASSKQGLEQYF. This chain links TRBV12-3 or TRBV12-4 with TRBJ2-7, with a weak D call TRBD1 (6 bases). The CDR3 has 12 residues. Trimming took off 5 bases at V and 6 bases at J, with 11 bases between the two ends.

The V call is TRBV28, the J call TRBJ1-6, with D unresolved. V was trimmed by 4 bases and J by 12 bases, leaving 10 bases between them. This CDR3 has 12 residues. Germline CDR1 reads MDHEN; CDR2 reads SYDVKM. CDR3: CASSSPSGPLHF. The CDR3 nucleotides are TGTGCCAGCAGTTCTCCCAGCGGACCCCTCCACTTT.

The J gene is TRBJ2-4, the V gene TRBV9, with D perhaps matching TRBD2 (6 bases). Germline CDR1 SGDLS, CDR2 YYNGEE. The CDR3 extends over 16 amino acids. Trimming pared 1 base from V and 0 bases from J, leaving 11 bases between. CDR3 sequence (DNA): TGTGCCAGCAGCGTATCTCCGGGACTAGCCAAAAACATTCAGTACTTC. Amino acid sequence: CASSVSPGLAKNIQYF.

The chain joins TRBV27 to TRBJ2-2; TRBD1 agrees at 8 bases. Losses at the gene ends were 3 bases for V and 0 bases for J; bases not matched to a gene: 3. The germline gives CDR1 MNHEY, CDR2 SMNVEV (reference sequence). CDR3 size: 16 residues. The CDR3 loop is CASSFPGQANTGELFF. CDR3 coding DNA: TGTGCCAGCAGTTTCCCGGGACAGGCGAACACCGGGGAGCTGTTTTTT.

The chain is built from TRBV10-3 and TRBJ1-3; 9 positions match TRBD1. CDR3 size: 14 residues. CDR1 and CDR2 (germline): ENHRY, SYGVKD. Trimming cost V 7 bases and J 0 bases; bases outside gene matches: 1. DNA of the CDR3: TGTGCCATCATGGGACAGGGCTCTGGAAACACCATATATTTT. It specifies CAIMGQGSGNTIYF.

This clone was picked up a small number of times. This chain uses TRBV3-1 (or the pseudogene TRBV3-2) with TRBJ2-5; 8 bases are a match to TRBD2. The CDR3 is 13 amino acids. Germline-derived CDR1 and CDR2 are LGHDT and YNNKEL (reference sequence). The V gene end was trimmed by 5 bases and the J gene end by 4 bases; junction bases not matched to a gene: 3. The CDR3 here is CASSIAGGETQYF. In nucleotides, the CDR3 is TGTGCCAGCAGCATCGCGGGGGGAGAGACCCAGTACTTC.

The genes are TRBV5-1 and TRBJ2-2; 7 positions match TRBD2. Trimming took 5 bases from V and 1 from J; bases not matched to a gene: 5. The CDR3 extends over 15 amino acids. Per germline, CDR1 SGHRS and CDR2 YFSETQ. The CDR3: CASRGSSGNTGELFF. In DNA, the CDR3 is TGCGCCAGCAGGGGCTCTAGCGGGAACACCGGGGAGCTGTTTTTT. Full variable domain (missing parts from reference TRBV5-1 and TRBJ2-2): KAGVTQTPRYLIKTRGQQVTLSCSPISGHRSVSWYQQTPGQGLQFLFEYFSETQRNKGNFPGRFSGRQFSNSRSEMNVSTLELGDSALYLCASRGSSGNTGELFFGEGSRLTVL.

The rearrangement links TRBV7-9 to TRBJ1-1, with no clear D. Per the germline V gene, CDR1 is SEHNR and CDR2 is FQNEAQ (reference sequence). V was clipped by 4 bases and J by 0 bases, with 9 bases between them. The CDR3 covers 14 residues. CDR3 protein: CASSSRDLNTEAFF. The CDR3 nucleotides are TGTGCCAGCAGCTCCCGGGATTTGAACACTGAAGCTTTCTTT. Complete variable domain (other parts from reference TRBV7-9 and TRBJ1-1): DTGVSQNPRHKITKRGQNVTFRCDPISEHNRLYWYRQTLGQGPEFLTYFQNEAQLEKSRLLSDRFSAERPKGSFSTLEIQRTEQGDSAMYLCASSSRDLNTEAFFGQGTRLTVV.

The V gene is TRBV5-4, the J gene TRBJ2-5; 7 nucleotides match TRBD1. Losses at the gene ends were 4 bases for V and 1 base for J; bases not matched to a gene: 4. The CDR3 has 14 amino acids. The V gene's germline CDR1 is SGHNT and CDR2 YYREEE (reference sequence). CDR3 DNA sequence: TGTGCCAGCAGCCCTACAGGGGTCCAAGAGACCCAGTACTTC. Translation gives CASSPTGVQETQYF.

This clone was counted once. CDR3 region: CASRGPVNEQFF. The CDR3 DNA reads TGTGCCAGCAGGGGCCCGGTCAATGAGCAGTTCTTC. The V and J genes are TRBV25-1 and TRBJ2-1; no clear D. V was trimmed by 6 bases and J by 6 bases, leaving 9 bases between them. Per the germline V gene, CDR1 is MGHDK and CDR2 is SYGVNS. The CDR3 covers 12 residues. Full variable domain (remainder filled in from reference TRBV25-1 and TRBJ2-1): EADIYQTPRYLVIGTGKKITLECSQTMGHDKMYWYQQDPGMELHLIHYSYGVNSTEKGDLSSESTVSRIRTEHFPLTLESARPSHTSQYLCASRGPVNEQFFGPGTRLTVL.

V gene TRBV28 combines with J gene TRBJ2-1; the D gene is possibly TRBD1 (6 bases). Germline V lookup: CDR1 MDHEN, CDR2 SYDVKM. Trimming stripped 7 bases from V and 7 bases from J, with 17 bases between. This CDR3 contains 14 residues. The chain's CDR3 is CASTGRAQGNEQFF. The DNA for the CDR3 is TGTGCCAGCACTGGCAGGGCCCAGGGGAATGAGCAGTTCTTC.

V and J are TRBV6-4 and TRBJ1-6; D is ambiguous. Germline V lookup: CDR1 MRHNA, CDR2 SNTAGT. The ends were cut back, 6 bases at V and 3 bases at J, with 6 bases in the middle. The CDR3 contains 13 residues. This chain's CDR3 is CASRGDYNSPLHF. DNA of the CDR3: TGTGCCAGCAGGGGCGACTATAATTCACCCCTCCACTTT.